This T cell receptor beta chain was identified during a study of beta chain features in type 1 diabetes. Broader study findings: Still unanswered here is whether HLA type influences TCRB rearrangement.

V lost 6 bases, J lost 4 bases, and 7 bases stayed unmatched. In germline, CDR1 is SEHNR, CDR2 FQNEAQ (reference sequence). This CDR3 comprises 14 residues. Every bit of the isolated RNA underwent reverse transcription, so sequencing read expressed TCRB transcripts. Sequencing was performed with immunoSEQ multiplex PCR; in TCRdb, only in-frame clones are kept and a portion is missing. Of under 450,000 clones detected, more than 12% appear once; the ten largest clones hold about 0.019%. This clone has just a few counts. What it binds is unknown. The source of this sequence is a woman aged 18-30 years in good health. The J gene is TRBJ2-5, the V gene TRBV7-9, with TRBD1 matching 8 bases. Sequencing was performed on naive CD4+ T cells from blood. The CDR3 nucleotides are TGTGCCAGCAGACAGACAGGGGCGGCAGAGACCCAGTACTTC. This codes for CASRQTGAAETQYF.